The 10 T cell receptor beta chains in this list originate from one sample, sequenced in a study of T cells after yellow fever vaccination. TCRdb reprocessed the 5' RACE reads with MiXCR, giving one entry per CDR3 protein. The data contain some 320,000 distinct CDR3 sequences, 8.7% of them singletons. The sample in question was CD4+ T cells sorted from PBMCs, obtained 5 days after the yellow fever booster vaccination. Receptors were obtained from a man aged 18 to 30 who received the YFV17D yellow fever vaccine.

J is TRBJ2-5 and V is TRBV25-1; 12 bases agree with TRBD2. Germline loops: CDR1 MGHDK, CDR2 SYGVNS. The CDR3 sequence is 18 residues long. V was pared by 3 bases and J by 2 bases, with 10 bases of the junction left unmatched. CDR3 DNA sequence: TGTGCCAGCAGTGAGTTAAGGTCGACTAGCGGGGGACAAGAGACCCAGTACTTC. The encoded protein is CASSELRSTSGGQETQYF. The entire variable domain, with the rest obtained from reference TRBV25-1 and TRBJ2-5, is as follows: EADIYQTPRYLVIGTGKKITLECSQTMGHDKMYWYQQDPGMELHLIHYSYGVNSTEKGDLSSESTVSRIRTEHFPLTLESARPSHTSQYLCASSELRSTSGGQETQYFGPGTRLLVL.

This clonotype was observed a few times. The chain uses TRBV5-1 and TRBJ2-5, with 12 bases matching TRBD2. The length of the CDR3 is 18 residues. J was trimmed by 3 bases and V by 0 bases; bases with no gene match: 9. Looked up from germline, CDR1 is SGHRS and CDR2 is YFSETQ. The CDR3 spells CASSLDLPASGGEETQYF. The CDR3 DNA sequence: TGCGCCAGCAGCTTGGACCTTCCGGCTAGCGGGGGGGAAGAGACCCAGTACTTC.

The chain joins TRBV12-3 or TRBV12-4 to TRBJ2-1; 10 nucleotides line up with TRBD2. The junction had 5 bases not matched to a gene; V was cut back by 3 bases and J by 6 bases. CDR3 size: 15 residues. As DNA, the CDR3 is TGTGCCAGCAGTTTTTCGAGCGGGGGGGCCAATGAGCAGTTCTTC. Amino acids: CASSFSSGGANEQFF.

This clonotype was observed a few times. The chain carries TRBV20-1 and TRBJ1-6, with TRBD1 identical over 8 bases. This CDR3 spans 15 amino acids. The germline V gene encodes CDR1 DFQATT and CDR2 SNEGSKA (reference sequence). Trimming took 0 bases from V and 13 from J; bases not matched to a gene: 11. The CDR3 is CSARDRKTGEGPLHF. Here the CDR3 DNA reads TGCAGTGCTAGAGATCGCAAGACAGGGGAGGGCCCCCTCCACTTT.

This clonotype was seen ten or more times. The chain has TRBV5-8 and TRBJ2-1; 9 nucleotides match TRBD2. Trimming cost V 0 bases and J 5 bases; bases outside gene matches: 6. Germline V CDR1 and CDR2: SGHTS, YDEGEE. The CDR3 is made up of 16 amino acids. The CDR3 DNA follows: TGTGCCAGCAGCTTGGCCGGGGTAGCGGGGGACAATGAGCAGTTCTTC. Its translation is CASSLAGVAGDNEQFF. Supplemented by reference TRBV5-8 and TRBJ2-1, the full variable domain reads EAGVTQSPTHLIKTRGQQATLRCSPISGHTSVYWYQQALGLGLQFLLWYDEGEERNRGNFPPRFSGRQFPNYSSELNVNALELEDSALYLCASSLAGVAGDNEQFFGPGTRLTVL.

In DNA form, the CDR3 reads TGTGCCAGCAGCTGGGGCACCCTCTCTGGAAACACCATATATTTT. Translating it yields CASSWGTLSGNTIYF. The chain links TRBV3-1 to TRBJ1-3; D perhaps matches TRBD1 (5 bases). This CDR3 spans 15 amino acids. Trimming left V 5 bases short and J 0 bases short, with 11 bases between. Germline-derived CDR1 and CDR2 are LGHDT and YNNKEL (reference sequence).

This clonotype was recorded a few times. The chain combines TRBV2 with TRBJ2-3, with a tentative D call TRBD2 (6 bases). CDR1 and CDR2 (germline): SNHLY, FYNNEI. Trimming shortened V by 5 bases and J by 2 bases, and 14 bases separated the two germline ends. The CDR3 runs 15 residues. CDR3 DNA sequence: TGTGCCAGCAGTCCCGGGGGATTTTACACAGATACGCAGTATTTT. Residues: CASSPGGFYTDTQYF.

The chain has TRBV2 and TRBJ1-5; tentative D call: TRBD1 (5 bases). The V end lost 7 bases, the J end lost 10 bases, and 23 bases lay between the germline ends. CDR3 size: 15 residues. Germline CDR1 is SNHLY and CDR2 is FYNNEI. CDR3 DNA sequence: TGTGCCAGCACAGAGGAAGGGGCTACTATTAAACCCCAGCATTTT. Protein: CASTEEGATIKPQHF.

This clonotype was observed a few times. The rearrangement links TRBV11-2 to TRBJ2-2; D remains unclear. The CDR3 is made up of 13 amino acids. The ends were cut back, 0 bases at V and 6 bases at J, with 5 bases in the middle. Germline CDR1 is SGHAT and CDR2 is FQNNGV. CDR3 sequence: CASSLDRAGELFF. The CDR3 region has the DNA TGTGCCAGCAGCTTAGATCGCGCCGGGGAGCTGTTTTTT.

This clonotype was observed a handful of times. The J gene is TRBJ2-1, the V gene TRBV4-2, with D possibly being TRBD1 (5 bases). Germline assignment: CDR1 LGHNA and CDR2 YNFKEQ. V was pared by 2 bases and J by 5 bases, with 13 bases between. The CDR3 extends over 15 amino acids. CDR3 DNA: TGTGCCAGCAGCCAAAGACCGACAGAAAACAATGAGCAGTTCTTC. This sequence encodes CASSQRPTENNEQFF.